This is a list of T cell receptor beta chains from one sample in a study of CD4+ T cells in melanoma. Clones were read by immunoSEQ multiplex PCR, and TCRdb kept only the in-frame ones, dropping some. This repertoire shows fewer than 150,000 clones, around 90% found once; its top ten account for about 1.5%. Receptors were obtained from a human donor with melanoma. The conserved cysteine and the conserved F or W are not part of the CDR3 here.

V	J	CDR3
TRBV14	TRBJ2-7	ASSQVRSRWY
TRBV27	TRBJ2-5	ASSATGTLQETQY
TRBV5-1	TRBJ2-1	ASSLWGVEANEQF
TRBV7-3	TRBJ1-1	ASSLLRGTEAF
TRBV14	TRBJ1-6	ASSQDGQTYNSPLH
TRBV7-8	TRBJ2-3	ASSLADTQY
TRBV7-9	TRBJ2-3	ASSQRRGGGQTDTQY
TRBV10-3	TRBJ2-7	AISEPTAYEQY
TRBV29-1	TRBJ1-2	SVDFTGPNYGYT
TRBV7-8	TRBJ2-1	ASSPGIYNEQF
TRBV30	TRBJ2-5	AWRGAGNAETQY
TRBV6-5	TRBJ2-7	ASSPTVLPTGQY
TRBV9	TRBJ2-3	ASSLQGASDTQY